This TCR beta chain was profiled in a study of Ad26.COV2.S vaccination and SARS-CoV-2 variants. The wider study: Trial arm assignment for the donor was COV1001 Ad26.COV2.S. The study, taken as a whole, reports: Overall T cell responses may have been underestimated by the analyses of TCR breadth and depth. Reported findings describe substantial breadth in spike-specific CD8+ and CD4+ T cell responses following vaccination.

The treatment was: about 20 received Ad26.COV2.S at low or high dose, single or two shots; 5 received placebo; per-sample allocation not given. The samples date from day 63 after the first vaccine or placebo injection. Ad26 vector vaccine expressed Wuhan-strain SARS-CoV-2 spike. Trimming took 5 bases from V and 9 from J, leaving 11 bases between them. This CDR3 has 13 amino acids. Germline V gene data show CDR1 as SGHDN and CDR2 as FVKESK. Assay: immunoSEQ multiplex PCR; the TCRdb copy retains only in-frame clones and omits some. The sample shows some 350,000 clones, 70% to 90% of them seen only once. As concerns this clone: The antigen is unknown.

V gene TRBV14 combines with J gene TRBJ1-6; D not certain. The TCR comes from a person aged 18-60 years who received the Ad26.COV2.S COVID-19 vaccine or a placebo. The sample consisted of peripheral blood, taken in a trial of Ad26.COV2.S vaccine versus placebo. The CDR3 loop reads CASSYGSPSPLHF. In DNA form, the CDR3 reads TGTGCCAGCAGCTATGGGAGCCCTTCACCCCTCCACTTT.